This is a list of T cell receptor beta chains from one sample in a study of Graves' ophthalmopathy and Graves' hyperthyroidism. Each CDR3 protein gets one entry after TCRdb re-called the multiplex PCR reads with MiXCR. This table has some 150,000 distinct CDR3 sequences, 39% appearing once. The sequencing input was peripheral blood. These receptors originate from a man under 40 with Graves' ophthalmopathy. Each CDR3 is given with its conserved first and last residue. The D gene is left open where the match is weak. Clone size is stated in some rows and not others, as once, few, many or a class when expanded.

j_call | v_call | clone_size | d_call | cdr3_length | cdr3_aa | cdr3_nt
TRBJ1-1 | TRBV27 | . | . | 14 | CASSDLFTVAEAFF | TGTGCCAGCAGTGACCTATTCACCGTGGCTGAAGCTTTCTTT
TRBJ1-5 | TRBV19 | many | . | 13 | CASSRRESQPQHF | TGTGCCAGTAGCCGGAGGGAAAGTCAGCCCCAGCATTTT
TRBJ1-1 | TRBV6-1 | . | . | 16 | CASSDRTDDMNTEAFF | TGTGCCAGCAGTGACCGGACAGACGACATGAACACTGAAGCTTTCTTT
TRBJ2-2 | TRBV6-4 | many | . | 14 | CASSWGLNTGELFF | TGTGCCAGCAGTTGGGGACTGAACACCGGGGAGCTGTTTTTT
TRBJ2-4 | TRBV12-3/TRBV12-4 | many | TRBD2 | 16 | CASSFLAGGPRNIQYF | TGTGCCAGCAGTTTTTTAGCGGGAGGGCCCAGAAACATTCAGTACTTC
TRBJ1-2 | TRBV3-1 | many | . | 14 | CASSPSWGQNGYTF | TGTGCCAGCAGCCCATCGTGGGGGCAGAATGGCTACACCTTC
TRBJ1-3 | TRBV6-5 | many | . | 13 | CASLRSSGNTIYF | TGTGCCAGCTTAAGGAGCTCTGGAAACACCATATATTTT
TRBJ2-7 | TRBV7-2 | many | . | 13 | CASSLRGGYEQYF | TGTGCCAGCAGCTTAAGAGGGGGTTACGAGCAGTACTTC
TRBJ2-5 | TRBV11-1 | . | TRBD2 | 17 | CASSPTPGLAGQETQYF | TGTGCCAGCAGCCCCACCCCGGGACTAGCGGGGCAAGAGACCCAGTACTTC
TRBJ2-7 | TRBV12-3/TRBV12-4 | . | TRBD1 | 13 | CASRRTGAYEQYF | TGTGCCAGCAGAAGGACAGGGGCATACGAGCAGTACTTC
TRBJ2-5 | TRBV7-2 | many | . | 11 | CASSFGETQYF | TGTGCCAGCAGCTTTGGTGAGACCCAGTACTTC
TRBJ2-7 | TRBV28 | many | . | 14 | CASRPLGEVSEQYF | TGTGCCAGCAGACCTTTGGGAGAGGTGAGCGAGCAGTACTTC
TRBJ2-7 | TRBV29-1 | . | . | 11 | CSVEGGYEQYF | TGCAGCGTTGAAGGGGGCTACGAGCAGTACTTC
TRBJ2-5 | TRBV27 | many | . | 14 | CASSPSWDQETQYF | TGTGCCAGCAGTCCCTCCTGGGATCAAGAGACCCAGTACTTC
TRBJ1-3 | TRBV10-3 | few | . | 14 | CAIGVRGDGNTIYF | TGTGCCATTGGCGTCAGGGGAGACGGAAACACCATATATTTT
TRBJ2-7 | TRBV4-1 | many | TRBD1 | 16 | CASSQNLDRGPRGQYF | TGCGCCAGCAGCCAAAACCTGGACAGGGGCCCGAGGGGGCAGTACTTC
TRBJ2-7 | TRBV6-2/TRBV6-3 | many | TRBD2 | 16 | CASSQLAVQSSYEQYF | TGTGCCAGCAGCCAACTAGCGGTCCAGAGCTCCTACGAGCAGTACTTC
TRBJ2-5 | TRBV19 | . | . | 12 | CASSRGKETQYF | TGTGCCAGTAGTCGGGGGAAAGAGACCCAGTACTTC
TRBJ2-2 | TRBV6-5 | many | TRBD2 | 16 | CASGKRELYGTGELFF | TGTGCCAGCGGAAAGCGGGAGCTGTACGGTACCGGGGAGCTGTTTTTT
TRBJ2-6 | TRBV6-2/TRBV6-3 | . | TRBD1 | 18 | CASSSGQGADSGSNVLTF | TGTGCCAGCAGTTCCGGACAGGGCGCCGACTCTGGGTCCAACGTCCTGACTTTC
TRBJ2-7 | TRBV20-1 | . | . | 13 | CSARHGGSYEQYF | TGCAGTGCTAGACACGGGGGCTCCTACGAGCAGTACTTC
TRBJ1-2 | TRBV27 | . | . | 16 | CASSSYRVPANYGYTF | TGTGCCAGCAGTTCTTATCGGGTGCCCGCTAACTATGGCTACACCTTC
TRBJ1-1 | TRBV7-9 | many | . | 14 | CASSSRRDRAEAFF | TGTGCCAGCAGCTCTCGAAGAGACAGAGCTGAAGCTTTCTTT
TRBJ2-2 | TRBV28 | many | . | 14 | CASSTSDHTGELFF | TGTGCCAGCAGTACCTCCGACCACACCGGGGAGCTGTTTTTT
TRBJ1-1 | TRBV15 | . | . | 14 | CATSRTGLHTEAFF | TGTGCCACCAGCAGAACAGGGTTGCACACTGAAGCTTTCTTT
TRBJ1-5 | TRBV28 | many | . | 16 | CASRLGPGTPNQPQHF | TGTGCCAGCAGGCTAGGGCCCGGGACCCCTAATCAGCCCCAGCATTTT
TRBJ1-5 | TRBV12-5 | many | TRBD1 | 15 | CASGIGQGNNQPQHF | TGTGCTAGTGGCATCGGACAGGGGAACAATCAGCCCCAGCATTTT
TRBJ2-2 | TRBV6-2/TRBV6-3 | . | TRBD1 | 16 | CASSYAKTGRTGELFF | TGTGCCAGCAGTTATGCAAAGACAGGGCGTACCGGGGAGCTGTTTTTT
TRBJ2-5 | TRBV7-2 | many | . | 15 | CASSPFLGFQETQYF | TGTGCCAGCAGCCCATTCCTTGGGTTTCAAGAGACCCAGTACTTC
TRBJ1-2 | TRBV20-1 | . | . | 12 | CSARNTGYGYTF | TGCAGTGCTAGAAACACAGGTTATGGCTACACCTTC
TRBJ1-2 | TRBV6-5 | . | TRBD1 | 14 | CASSYSGQGRGYTF | TGTGCCAGCAGTTACTCGGGACAGGGTCGAGGCTACACCTTC
TRBJ1-5 | TRBV7-2 | many | TRBD1 | 15 | CASSYRQGSNQPQHF | TGTGCCAGCAGCTACAGACAGGGGAGCAATCAGCCCCAGCATTTT
TRBJ2-5 | TRBV9 | . | . | 12 | CARRGFGETQYF | TGTGCCAGACGGGGCTTCGGGGAGACCCAGTACTTC